What follows are 27 T cell receptor beta chains derived from one specimen sequenced in a study of CD8 T cells in ankylosing spondylitis (dated by TCRdb to between 2016 and 2019). The library was made by 5' RACE. Data came from an Illumina HiSeq 2500. TCRdb itself trimmed the public reads at Q25 with fastp, ran MiXCR and retained productive beta chains. Every entry covers one CDR3 protein and lists the most common genes and DNA from its rows. This sample gives about 200,000 distinct CDR3 sequences in total; about 13% of them show up just once. More than 15% of the sample is in the top ten clones. Material for sequencing was blood, either unsorted or a sorted T cell fraction (not recorded which). These receptors came from a male donor with ankylosing spondylitis or in good health (not recorded which).

This sequence joins TRBV5-1 and TRBJ2-7, with unresolved D. V shed 6 bases and J shed 5 bases, with 9 bases lying between them. Germline-derived CDR1 and CDR2 are SGHRS and YFSETQ. There are 11 residues in the CDR3. Written as DNA, the CDR3 is TGCGCCAGCACCATCGGCCACGAGCAGTACTTC. Translated: CASTIGHEQYF.

CDR3 in DNA: TGCAGTGCAGAGACTAGCGGGAGGACGGGGACCGAGCAGTTCTTC. Protein product: CSAETSGRTGTEQFF. The chain is built from TRBV20-1 and TRBJ2-1; 13 nucleotides align to TRBD2. The V segment lost 6 bases and the J segment 10 bases; nucleotides outside the gene matches: 12. The CDR3 totals 15 residues. Germline CDR1 DFQATT, CDR2 SNEGSKA (reference sequence).

This clonotype has more than one count but fewer than ten. The gene calls are TRBV6-5 and TRBJ2-7; TRBD1 aligns across 8 bases. Losses at the gene ends were 0 bases for V and 2 bases for J; bases not matched to a gene: 6. This CDR3 has 16 residues. CDR1 is MNHEY and CDR2 is SVGAGI in the germline V gene. The CDR3 loop is CASSYSTGVVPYEQYF. CDR3 nucleotides: TGTGCCAGCAGTTACTCGACAGGGGTGGTCCCCTACGAGCAGTACTTC.

There are many counts of this clonotype. This chain connects TRBV7-9 to TRBJ2-1, with 10 positions matching TRBD2. CDR3 length: 15 residues. Germline V gene sequence: CDR1 SEHNR, CDR2 FQNEAQ (reference sequence). Trimming cost V 1 base and J 10 bases; bases outside gene matches: 7. In nucleotides, the CDR3 is TGTGCCAGCAGCTTAGGGGTTAGCGGGAGGTTCGAGCAGTTCTTC. The encoded protein is CASSLGVSGRFEQFF.

This clonotype was counted only a few times. The chain couples TRBV15 to TRBJ1-1, with 7 bases identical to TRBD1. In germline, CDR1 is LNHNV, CDR2 YYDKDF (reference sequence). Losses at the gene ends were 3 bases for V and 5 bases for J; bases not matched to a gene: 3. The CDR3 is 13 residues long. In DNA form, the CDR3 reads TGTGCCACCAGCAGGGACAGGCCAACTGAAGCTTTCTTT. Its protein is CATSRDRPTEAFF.

The chain recombines TRBV11-2 with TRBJ2-2, with D possibly matching TRBD2 (6 bases). The length of the CDR3 is 16 residues. From germline, CDR1 is SGHAT and CDR2 FQNNGV. V was pared by 3 bases and J by 6 bases, with 17 bases between. CDR3: CASSFRDFGGAGELFF. CDR3 bases: TGTGCCAGCAGCTTCCGGGATTTCGGGGGTGCCGGGGAGCTGTTTTTT.

This clonotype was seen a few times. The gene calls are TRBV6-5 and TRBJ2-1, with 9 bases matching TRBD1. Germline assignment: CDR1 MNHEY and CDR2 SVGAGI. The CDR3 totals 15 residues. The junction had 10 bases not matched to a gene; V was cut back by 5 bases and J by 8 bases. CDR3: CASSTLTRTGDEQFF. The DNA for the CDR3 is TGTGCCAGCAGTACTCTAACCCGGACAGGGGATGAGCAGTTCTTC.

The V and J genes are TRBV4-1 and TRBJ2-3, with 13 bases lining up with TRBD2. CDR1 is MGHRA and CDR2 is YSYEKL in the germline V gene. Trimming cost V 1 base and J 2 bases; bases outside gene matches: 15. The CDR3 is made up of 21 amino acids. The chain's CDR3 is CASSQVVAGTSGKTDTDTQYF. DNA for the CDR3: TGCGCCAGCAGCCAAGTGGTAGCTGGGACTAGCGGGAAAACCGACACAGATACGCAGTATTTT.

This clonotype appeared a few times. The chain uses TRBV6-6 and TRBJ2-3, with TRBD2 matching 13 bases. From germline, CDR1 is MNHNY and CDR2 SVGAGI (reference sequence). The CDR3 extends over 13 amino acids. Trimming cost V 5 bases and J 8 bases; bases outside gene matches: 1. The CDR3 protein is CASSRTSGGTQYF. CDR3 bases: TGTGCCAGCAGTCGGACTAGCGGGGGTACGCAGTATTTT.

The sample holds a few counts of this clonotype. This chain links TRBV5-4 with TRBJ2-3, with TRBD1 identical over 8 bases. The CDR3 is made up of 17 amino acids. V was pared by 0 bases and J by 2 bases, with 8 bases of the junction left unmatched. CDR1 and CDR2 from the germline V gene are SGHNT and YYREEE (reference sequence). The DNA for the CDR3 is TGTGCCAGCAGCTTGGATCAGGGGGCGATGGCCACAGATACGCAGTATTTT. This sequence encodes CASSLDQGAMATDTQYF.

This clonotype has a count of ten or more. The J gene is TRBJ2-7, the V gene TRBV12-3 or TRBV12-4; either TRBD1 or TRBD2 may supply D (5 bases each). The CDR3 spans 14 residues. The ends were cut back, 1 base at V and 4 bases at J, with 11 bases in the middle. The DNA of the CDR3 is TGTGCCAGCAGTTTAGGTGGGGGTACTTACGAGCAGTACTTC. Translating gives CASSLGGGTYEQYF.

The chain has TRBV12-3 or TRBV12-4 and TRBJ2-3; 7 bases align to TRBD1. V dropped 6 bases and J dropped 2; count of bases not matched to a gene: 5. CDR3 size: 14 residues. The CDR3 loop is CASSSGTATDTQYF. CDR3 sequence (DNA): TGTGCCAGCAGCTCCGGGACAGCCACAGATACGCAGTATTTT.

This clonotype has just one count. Being one base from a much bigger clone, this may be a read error. The gene calls are TRBV5-1 and TRBJ1-1; no clear D. Trimming shortened V by 4 bases and J by 1 base, and 11 bases separated the two germline ends. Germline CDR1 is SGHRS and CDR2 is YFSETQ. This CDR3 spans 14 amino acids. CDR3 protein: CASSQTWENTEAFF. In nucleotides, the CDR3 is TGCGCCAGCAGCCAGACATGGGAGAACACTGAAGCTTTCTTT.

The CDR3 DNA sequence: TGTGCCAGCAGTACTCGGGACAGTTCCTACGAGCAGTACTTC. This sequence encodes CASSTRDSSYEQYF. The chain is built from TRBV27 and TRBJ2-7; 7 bases fit TRBD1. Germline V gene data show CDR1 as MNHEY and CDR2 as SMNVEV (reference sequence). CDR3 length: 14 amino acids. V lost 5 bases and J lost 1; bases outside the gene matches: 5.

The J gene is TRBJ2-7, the V gene TRBV5-1, with D possibly being TRBD1 (6 bases). Trimming removed 3 bases from V and 1 base from J, with 11 bases in between. The CDR3 has 14 amino acids. The germline V gene encodes CDR1 SGHRS and CDR2 YFSETQ. The CDR3 sequence is CASSYITGSYEQYF. The CDR3 DNA reads TGCGCCAGCAGCTATATTACAGGGTCCTACGAGCAGTACTTC. Together with reference TRBV5-1 and TRBJ2-7, the CDR3 gives the full variable domain: KAGVTQTPRYLIKTRGQQVTLSCSPISGHRSVSWYQQTPGQGLQFLFEYFSETQRNKGNFPGRFSGRQFSNSRSEMNVSTLELGDSALYLCASSYITGSYEQYFGPGTRLTVT.

In its sample, this clonotype was seen a few times. V usage is TRBV30 and J usage is TRBJ2-6, with no clear D. Germline CDR1 reads GTSNPN; CDR2 reads SVGIG (reference sequence). The CDR3 runs to 19 residues. Trimming took off 2 bases at V and 0 bases at J, with 20 bases between the two ends. This CDR3 is CAWSPRWNSGDSGANVLTF. The CDR3 DNA sequence: TGTGCCTGGAGTCCCCGGTGGAACAGTGGAGACTCTGGGGCCAACGTCCTGACTTTC.

The V gene is TRBV5-6, the J gene TRBJ2-3, with a possible D match to TRBD2 (6 bases). The V gene's germline CDR1 is SGHDT and CDR2 YYEEEE. V was shortened by 0 bases and J by 2 bases, with 13 bases between the two germline ends. This CDR3 comprises 16 residues. The CDR3 protein is CASSLVASDFTDTQYF. For the CDR3, the DNA is TGTGCCAGCAGCTTGGTGGCTAGCGATTTCACAGATACGCAGTATTTT. The complete variable domain, with remaining parts taken from reference TRBV5-6 and TRBJ2-3, reads DAGVTQSPTHLIKTRGQQVTLRCSPKSGHDTVSWYQQALGQGPQFIFQYYEEEERQRGNFPDRFSGHQFPNYSSELNVNALLLGDSALYLCASSLVASDFTDTQYFGPGTRLTVL.

This clonotype was observed a few times. V usage is TRBV27 and J usage is TRBJ2-4, with D perhaps assigned TRBD1 or TRBD2 (5 bases each). The length of the CDR3 is 16 residues. Germline assignment: CDR1 MNHEY and CDR2 SMNVEV (reference sequence). The germline V and J ends were trimmed by 5 bases and 0 bases, with 14 bases remaining between them. This CDR3 reads CASSLTPGLAKNIQYF. CDR3 bases: TGTGCCAGCAGTCTCACTCCGGGGCTAGCCAAAAACATTCAGTACTTC.

This sequence joins TRBV30 and TRBJ2-7; no clear D gene. The ends were cut back, 5 bases at V and 5 bases at J, with 16 bases in the middle. Germline lookup yields CDR1 GTSNPN and CDR2 SVGIG (reference sequence). The CDR3 is made up of 13 amino acids. The CDR3, as DNA: TGTGCCTGGCTAGGTACTTCGAACCACGAGCAGTACTTC. It translates to CAWLGTSNHEQYF.

The chain employs TRBV4-1 and TRBJ2-7; possibly TRBD1 or TRBD2 for D (5 bases each). V lost 1 base and J 6 bases, leaving 16 bases between the germline ends. The CDR3 is made up of 15 amino acids. In germline, CDR1 is MGHRA, CDR2 YSYEKL. The DNA of the CDR3 is TGCGCCAGCAGCCAAGCTTACGGGGCCCCCGGCGAGCAGTACTTC. Translating it yields CASSQAYGAPGEQYF.

The rearrangement joins TRBV3-1 to TRBJ2-1, with D possibly matching TRBD2 (5 bases). CDR1 and CDR2 (germline): LGHDT, YNNKEL (reference sequence). This CDR3 is 15 amino acids long. Deletions cut 4 bases from V and 8 bases from J, with 18 bases between. CDR3 protein: CASSPSGEALDEQFF. As DNA, the CDR3 is TGTGCCAGCAGCCCGAGCGGAGAGGCCCTCGATGAGCAGTTCTTC.

The rearrangement joins TRBV19 to TRBJ2-1; possibly TRBD2 for D (6 bases). V was clipped by 1 base and J by 0 bases, with 13 bases between them. Looked up from germline, CDR1 is LNHDA and CDR2 is SQIVND (reference sequence). The CDR3 runs 17 residues. CDR3 DNA sequence: TGTGCCAGTAGTATAGGGGGCGGGGCTTACTCCTACAATGAGCAGTTCTTC. Protein product: CASSIGGGAYSYNEQFF.

The table lists this clonotype with a few counts. The chain joins TRBV27 to TRBJ2-5; TRBD2 agrees at 10 bases. Germline CDR1 reads MNHEY; CDR2 reads SMNVEV (reference sequence). This CDR3 comprises 15 residues. V gave up 7 bases and J gave up 5 bases; unmatched junction bases: 10. This chain's CDR3 is CASKLAGGELETQYF. CDR3 nucleotide sequence: TGTGCCAGCAAATTAGCGGGGGGCGAGCTGGAGACCCAGTACTTC.

CDR3 sequence: CASSSGTGFKYGYTF. DNA for the CDR3: TGTGCCAGCAGCTCGGGGACAGGTTTTAAATATGGCTACACCTTC. V gene TRBV7-8 combines with J gene TRBJ1-2; TRBD1 agrees at 8 bases. J gave up 5 bases and V 4 bases, and 9 bases lay outside the gene matches. Per the germline V gene, CDR1 is SGHVS and CDR2 is FQNEAQ. The CDR3 is 15 amino acids.

V gene TRBV6-1 combines with J gene TRBJ2-3, with 9 bases matching TRBD2. CDR1 MNHNS and CDR2 SASEGT come from the germline V gene. The CDR3 runs 15 residues. V was clipped by 7 bases and J by 4 bases; unmatched bases: 9. DNA for the CDR3: TGTGCCAGCACCGAGGTGGCTAGCGGGGCAGATACGCAGTATTTT. Its translation: CASTEVASGADTQYF.

This clonotype has more than one count but fewer than ten. V is TRBV7-9 and J is TRBJ2-3, with D maybe TRBD2 (6 bases). The V end was cut by 7 bases, the J end by 2 bases, with 10 bases between. Germline CDR1 SEHNR, CDR2 FQNEAQ (reference sequence). The CDR3 consists of 13 residues. Written as DNA, the CDR3 is TGTGCCAGCATTGCGGGGTTCACAGATACGCAGTATTTT. It translates to CASIAGFTDTQYF.

This clonotype was observed a few times. The chain carries TRBV7-9 and TRBJ2-7; possible D gene TRBD1, 6 bases. V lost 4 bases and J lost 6, with 13 bases in between. Per germline, CDR1 SEHNR and CDR2 FQNEAQ (reference sequence). The CDR3 loop spans 13 amino acids. The CDR3 sequence: CASSYRDESEQYF. The CDR3, as DNA: TGTGCCAGCAGCTACAGGGACGAAAGCGAGCAGTACTTC.